This T cell receptor beta chain was sequenced during a study of T cells in Graves' hyperthyroidism and ophthalmopathy. RNA transcripts provided the source from which TCR beta CDR3 regions were amplified. The HTBI primer set drove a first-round RT-PCR of the TCR CDR3. TCRdb independently ran MiXCR on the multiplex PCR reads; one entry per CDR3 protein. The table lists about 280,000 distinct CDR3 sequences, 25% of them singletons. The CDR3 has 16 residues. Germline loops: CDR1 SGHKS, CDR2 YYEKEE (reference sequence). V was pared by 1 base and J by 0 bases, with 13 bases between. This clonotype was observed a handful of times. Its antigen is not identified. Exclusion criteria comprised uncontrolled infection, other autoimmune disease, pregnancy or lactation. The authors took PBMCs from roughly 10 ml fresh peripheral blood. Study outcomes and limitations: Most thyroid clonotypes expanded above 0.001 appeared in blood too. A 13 V-J model separated ophthalmopathy from stable hyperthyroidism.

The specimen was blood. This receptor was identified in a man in his forties with Graves' hyperthyroidism that later progressed to Graves' ophthalmopathy. The chain employs TRBV5-5 and TRBJ1-1; the D is unclear. The CDR3 nucleotides read TGTGCCAGCAGCTTGTGGGAGTCAAGGGTGAACACTGAAGCTTTCTTT. Its translation: CASSLWESRVNTEAFF.